This TCR beta chain was recorded in a study of blood T cell repertoires in COVID-19. Assay used: immunoSEQ multiplex PCR; TCRdb lists only in-frame clones, some missing. The sample records about 310,000 clones, 87% being singletons. The V gene end was trimmed by 0 bases and the J gene end by 8 bases; junction bases not matched to a gene: 5. This CDR3 has 15 residues. From germline, CDR1 is SGHRS and CDR2 YFSETQ. The table lists this clone with a few counts. Sample: peripheral blood. The chain has TRBV5-1 and TRBJ2-1; TRBD2 matches at 10 bases. This clonotype originated in a man younger than 35 with active or convalescent COVID-19. The CDR3 DNA reads TGCGCCAGCAGCTTGGAAGCGGGAGGGTCCCATGAGCAGTTCTTC. Its protein is CASSLEAGGSHEQFF.